A selection of T cell receptor beta chains follows, all from one sample in a study of shared clonotypes between healthy human individuals. Here immunoSEQ multiplex PCR was the method, and the copy in TCRdb shows in-frame clones only, minus some. Among hundreds of thousands of clones listed, approximately 97% were seen once. The sequenced material came from naive CD4+ T cells sorted from blood. These receptors were obtained from a woman aged 25 to 39 in good health. CDR3s include the opening cysteine and the closing phenylalanine or tryptophan. The order of the fields is V gene, clone size, J gene, CDR3 length, CDR3 protein. Clone size is not always given. Where it is, it says once, few, many or a class for expanded clones.

TRBV7-9	.	TRBJ2-2	16	CASSLYPLGRTGELFF
TRBV7-9	once	TRBJ1-5	13	CASSQGPNQPQHF
TRBV30	.	TRBJ1-1	16	CAWSVTGFFIPTEAFF
TRBV4-1	.	TRBJ1-1	14	CASNRISTDTEAFF
TRBV5-6	.	TRBJ2-5	14	CASSLAPSEETQYF
TRBV19	.	TRBJ2-7	15	CASSTPRQGIYEQYF
TRBV5-1	.	TRBJ1-2	14	CASSSGQGLYGYTF
TRBV11-2	.	TRBJ2-3	17	CASSSRTSGSRTDTQYF
TRBV4-2	.	TRBJ2-6	15	CASSQTDSGANVLTF
TRBV19	.	TRBJ1-2	14	CASRWTQANYGYTF
TRBV5-1	.	TRBJ2-5	15	CASSYQGFGRETQYF
TRBV5-1	.	TRBJ1-6	16	CASSLRGEGDDSPLHF